This T cell receptor beta chain was retrieved from a study of blood T cells in healthy people across ages. This clonotype was found a few times. What it binds is unknown. Study findings and constraints: With unsorted PBMCs, a conclusive comparison of naive versus antigen-experienced cells was not possible.

Combining a sample-barcoded 5' primer with a J-beta primer mix, a second PCR ran for about 7 to 12 cycles. Individual samples furnished no less than 2.5 million CDR3-containing paired-end reads apiece. Via MiXCR, TCRdb re-called the 5' RACE reads, giving one row per CDR3 protein. The table shows around 1,900,000 distinct CDR3 sequences, with roughly two fifths occurring only once. There were healthy Caucasian individuals from Russia, aged 6 to 90, serving as donors. The CDR3 length is 14 residues. The V gene end was trimmed by 4 bases and the J gene end by 3 bases; junction bases not matched to a gene: 5. The V gene's germline CDR1 is SQVTM and CDR2 ANQGSEA.

Sequenced material: blood. This sequence joins TRBV29-1 and TRBJ2-1; 8 nucleotides align to TRBD1. The clonotype was recovered from a human donor in good health. The CDR3 DNA is TGCAGCGTTGCCGACAGGGGATTCTACAATGAGCAGTTCTTC. Translated, it gives CSVADRGFYNEQFF.